Listed below are T cell receptor beta chains from one sample, sequenced in a study of cytomegalovirus exposure and HLA in healthy donors. The data were produced by immunoSEQ multiplex PCR, yet TCRdb's version contains in-frame clones alone and is incomplete. This table holds tens of thousands of clones, about 96% found once. The sample taken for sequencing was PBMCs. The source of these receptors is a man aged 18 to 30 in good health and CMV-seronegative. Both conserved end residues are part of each CDR3. The order of the fields is J gene, V gene, CDR3 protein.

J: TRBJ1-1; V: TRBV7-3; CDR3: CASSPGTVNTEAFF
J: TRBJ2-4; V: TRBV4-3; CDR3: CASSQTTGTGGQNIQYF
J: TRBJ2-1; V: TRBV7-9; CDR3: CASSFGQGAGEQFF
J: TRBJ2-3; V: TRBV25-1; CDR3: CASSDAGGRDTQYF
J: TRBJ2-1; V: TRBV7-9; CDR3: CASSPGTSGRRDEQFF
J: TRBJ2-5; V: TRBV28; CDR3: CASSSRFEDQETQYF
J: TRBJ2-7; V: TRBV4-3; CDR3: CASSQEPSGSYEQYF
J: TRBJ1-1; V: TRBV6-1; CDR3: CASELDQGTEAFF
J: TRBJ2-7; V: TRBV6-5; CDR3: CASSRDRVSEQYF
J: TRBJ2-3; V: TRBV7-9; CDR3: CASSPGTSGTSPSTDTQYF